This TCR beta chain was sequenced for a study of response to subunit inactivated influenza vaccine. Study-wide points: Authors suggested each seasonal flu vaccination may recruit only limited numbers of new T cells.

A single record per CDR3 protein comes from TCRdb applying MiXCR to the RT-PCR reads. Of about 800,000 distinct CDR3 sequences in the sample, 21% were seen once. On this clonotype: Its antigen is currently unknown.

The sequence was collected from a man between 50 and 59 years old who received an inactivated influenza vaccine. Sample: PBMCs from blood, taken about 5 days after vaccination.

CDR3 DNA sequence: TGCAGTGCTAGAAGTCTGCCCGGGAGTCACAACACAGATACGCAGTATTTT. Translating it yields CSARSLPGSHNTDTQYF. The rearrangement uses TRBV20-1 and TRBJ2-3, with D possibly being TRBD2 (6 bases). The germline V gene has CDR1 DFQATT and CDR2 SNEGSKA (reference sequence). Trimming removed 2 bases at V and 2 bases at J, with 20 bases between. The CDR3 loop spans 17 amino acids.